The present TCR beta chain was sequenced within a study of shared clonotypes between healthy human individuals. On the study more broadly: Plates per donor: three CD4 naive, three CD4 memory, two CD8 naive, one CD8 memory.

Only in-frame clones appear in the TCRdb table, and some are missing; sequencing was by immunoSEQ multiplex PCR. The data show around 1,900,000 clones, around 93% seen once. Comments on this clone: Its antigen is not known.

Study-wide findings and caveats: Sampling covered blood only; tissue repertoires likely differ. Across subsets, estimated richness was generally greater for naive than for memory populations.

V was pared by 6 bases and J by 6 bases, with 5 bases of the junction left unmatched. Per germline, CDR1 SNHLY and CDR2 FYNNEI. The CDR3 is 14 amino acids. Naivety among CD8 cells was defined by CD45RO negativity and positive CCR7 selection, thereby excluding terminally differentiated effector memory CD45RA+ cells. All of the donors resided in Nashville, Tennessee, and each was a Caucasian adult. This clonotype was obtained from a young man in good health. Some clones in this sample may be carry-over from other donors' samples. The rearrangement joins TRBV2 to TRBJ2-2; TRBD1 matches at 9 bases. Sequenced sample: naive CD8+ T cells from PBMCs. Here the CDR3 reads CASRQGAYPGELFF. The CDR3 DNA reads as TGTGCCAGCAGACAGGGGGCTTATCCCGGGGAGCTGTTTTTT.